The source of this TCR beta chain is a study of T cell changes during pregnancy in multiple sclerosis. Losses at the gene ends were 6 bases for V and 4 bases for J; bases not matched to a gene: 5. The CDR3 loop spans 15 amino acids. From germline, CDR1 is WSHSY and CDR2 SAAADI. Using immunoSEQ multiplex PCR, the repertoire was profiled, and TCRdb retains in-frame clones only, with some absent. The sample lists about 89,000 clones, approximately 94% occurring once. The rearrangement joins TRBV10-2 to TRBJ1-4, with 10 positions matching TRBD1. The source of this sequence is a female donor with multiple sclerosis, enrolled in a pregnancy study. The starting material was peripheral blood, obtained in the third trimester of pregnancy. CDR3 coding DNA: TGCGCCAGCAGCGTGGGACAGGGGCTTAATGAAAAACTGTTTTTT. Protein product: CASSVGQGLNEKLFF.